This T cell receptor beta chain was identified during a study of T cells in Graves' hyperthyroidism and ophthalmopathy. General observations from the study: Also found in blood were most expanded thyroid clonotypes above 0.001.

Patients having uncontrolled infection, another autoimmune disease, pregnancy or lactation were not included. Many counts were recorded for this clonotype. The target antigen is unknown. TCR beta CDR3 regions were amplified from RNA transcripts. An initial round of RT-PCR targeting the TCR CDR3 relied on the HTBI primer set. TCRdb ran MiXCR on the multiplex PCR reads and lists one entry per CDR3 protein. Of roughly 290,000 distinct CDR3 sequences listed, over 15% were seen once; the top ten hold roughly 53%. Trimming left V 2 bases short and J 4 bases short, with 15 bases between. The CDR3 is 16 amino acids. Germline V gene lookup returns CDR1 SEHNR and CDR2 FQNEAQ (reference sequence).

The clonotype comes from a woman aged 55-75 years with Graves' ophthalmopathy. This chain joins TRBV7-9 and TRBJ2-1; D is perhaps TRBD2 (6 bases). The specimen sequenced was blood. CDR3 residues: CASSLTPLGTYNEQFF. CDR3 coding DNA: TGTGCCAGCAGCTTAACCCCCCTCGGGACTTACAATGAGCAGTTCTTC.